This T cell receptor beta chain was identified during a study of T cells in Graves' hyperthyroidism and ophthalmopathy (dated by TCRdb to between 2018 and 2021). Study-level background: Peripheral blood samples were taken at the time of initial diagnosis, prior to any treatment. The study also compared thyroid tissue and blood T-cell repertoires from several Graves' hyperthyroidism patients. An independent validation cohort of 18 to 20 hyperthyroidism patients and about 15 patients who later progressed to ophthalmopathy tested prospective prediction of ophthalmopathy. Following sampling, methimazole starting at 30 mg daily was given to hyperthyroidism patients, and high-dose intravenous methylprednisolone was given to ophthalmopathy patients. TCR Vbeta CDR3 sequencing of roughly 140 peripheral blood samples (over 40 ophthalmopathy, 75 hyperthyroidism and some 17 progressor patients) is reported in the paper. For training and testing, the 100 patients in the discovery cohort were randomly divided in a 7:3 ratio. To identify TCR V-J signatures that set the groups apart, the researchers used a discovery cohort of 100 patients, made up of around 40 with Graves' ophthalmopathy and 57 with stable Graves' hyperthyroidism. The full study reports these points: Ophthalmopathy was separated from stable hyperthyroidism by a 13 V-J signature model, with 87.88% sensitivity and approximately 84% specificity obtained in cross-validation and 80%/75% obtained in testing. No statistical method was used to set the sample size in advance, and investigators knew the group allocation. During validation, the model predicted progression to ophthalmopathy a median of approximately 6 months ahead of onset, with 60% to 71% sensitivity and around 72% specificity. Most expanded thyroid clonotypes (frequency above 0.001) were also detected in blood, a finding suggesting that blood repertoires may reflect thyroid immune responses.

On this clonotype: Its binding antigen is unknown. No base quality information exists; no much larger clone differs at one position.

The TCR beta CDR3 regions were amplified from the RNA transcripts. For the first round of RT-PCR on the TCR CDR3, the HTBI primer set was used together with the Qiagen OneStep RT-PCR kit. Libraries were constructed in a second round of multiplex PCR, after which size selection and purification were performed. Sequencing of the libraries was done on an Illumina HiSeq2000 using paired-end 100 bp reads. Turning to the authors' computational methods: SOAPnuke was used to process the raw data, throwing out any read that contained adapters or uncalled bases, had a mean Phred below 15, or lacked an exact constant-primer or identifier match. High-quality paired reads were merged with COPE v1.2.5, and unique nucleotide sequences were defined as clonotypes. MiTCR v1.1 was used to align clonotypes to the IMGT TRBV, TRBD and TRBJ reference segments. The analysis was restricted to V-J combinations with a frequency above 0.0001, which together covered over 99% of the repertoires. The TCS score was defined as the ratio of F50 (clonal expansion) to E x V (chaos), calculated using BLOSUM62-based TCRdist between CDR3 peptides within each V-J. Welch's t-statistics and random forest reduced 500 to 650 V-J features to some 14, which were used in a naive Bayes classifier (R e1071). Through fastp at Q25 and MiXCR, TCRdb rebuilt clones from the public reads, retaining in-frame beta chains. Under each unique CDR3 protein, matching rows form one entry showing the most common genes and DNA. The V and J calls and clone size come from TCRdb's table, not from the authors' own analysis. This sample has hundreds of thousands of distinct CDR3 sequences in its table, and around 16% of those were observed once. Together, the top ten hold less than 3.5% of the sample.

In the ophthalmopathy patients, disease was moderately to severely active, with a Clinical Activity Score of 3 or more, a NOSPECS grade of 4 or more, and a duration of less than 3 months. Exclusion was applied to patients with uncontrolled infections, other autoimmune diseases, pregnancy or lactation. Diagnoses were based on clinical symptoms, serum thyroxine and TRAb, thyroid ultrasound and orbital computed tomography. PBMCs were isolated from about 10 ml of fresh peripheral blood by Ficoll-Paque density gradient centrifugation. Total RNA was extracted using Trizol reagent, and RNA quality was assessed on an Agilent 2100 Bioanalyzer. The CDR1 and CDR2 encoded by the germline V gene are SGHRS and YFSETQ. There are 18 amino acids in the CDR3, from cysteine to phenylalanine inclusive. Only the CDR3 part of the read is kept: 54 bases, read in frame from the first base. After removal of 4 bases from V and 5 bases from J, the junction retains 13 bases not matched to a gene.

Input material: blood. The sequence is built from TRBV5-1 and TRBJ2-5, with 14 middle bases fitting TRBD2. The TCR sequence derives from a woman between 40 and 50 years old with Graves' ophthalmopathy. CDR3 sequence: CASSTGKGLAGVSETQYF. Here is the DNA: TGCGCCAGCAGCACGGGGAAGGGACTAGCGGGGGTTTCGGAGACCCAGTACTTC.